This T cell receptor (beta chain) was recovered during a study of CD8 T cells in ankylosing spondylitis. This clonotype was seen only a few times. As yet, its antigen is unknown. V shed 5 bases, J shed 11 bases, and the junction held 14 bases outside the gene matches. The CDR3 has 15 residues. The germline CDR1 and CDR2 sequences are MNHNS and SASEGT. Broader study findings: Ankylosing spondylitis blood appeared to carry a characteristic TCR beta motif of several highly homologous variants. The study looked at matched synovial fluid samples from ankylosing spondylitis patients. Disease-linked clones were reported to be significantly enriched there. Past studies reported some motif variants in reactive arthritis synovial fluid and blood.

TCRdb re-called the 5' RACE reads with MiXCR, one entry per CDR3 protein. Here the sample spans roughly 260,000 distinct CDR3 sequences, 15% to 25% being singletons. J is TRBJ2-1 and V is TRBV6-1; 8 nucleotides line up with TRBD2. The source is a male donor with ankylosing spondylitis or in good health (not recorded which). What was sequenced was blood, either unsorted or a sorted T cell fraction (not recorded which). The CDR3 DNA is TGTGCCAGCAGTCTCGGGACTAGGAACAATGCTAAGCAGTTCTTC. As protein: CASSLGTRNNAKQFF.